This passage covers 2 T cell receptor beta chains from one sample sequenced in a study of a mutant IDH1 vaccine in newly diagnosed glioma. Their antigens are not known. Time point specified: week 35, safety follow-up. Every single dose of the vaccine, 300 ug of mutant IDH1 20-mer peptide, came with topical imiquimod. Produced via immunoSEQ multiplex PCR; TCRdb's table is partial and in-frame only. This sample has about 32,000 clones, with 80% to 85% found just once. The material was PBMCs, obtained from a glioma patient whose treatment included an IDH1 peptide vaccine. These receptor sequences come from a woman under 30 with glioma.

The genes are TRBV28 and TRBJ1-1, with 9 nucleotides matching TRBD1. V lost 8 bases and J lost 6; bases outside the gene matches: 10. Per germline, CDR1 MDHEN and CDR2 SYDVKM. This CDR3 comprises 14 residues. CDR3 sequence: CASGSGTGMAEAFF. The CDR3 DNA sequence: TGTGCCAGCGGCTCCGGGACAGGGATGGCTGAAGCTTTCTTT.

This clone was detected a few times. This chain uses TRBV18 with TRBJ1-5; D gene ambiguous. CDR1 and CDR2 from the germline V gene are KGHSH and LQKENI. This CDR3 region has 17 residues. Deletions cut 2 bases from V and 4 bases from J, with 18 bases between. The CDR3 here is CASSPGSSPGGNQPQHF. The CDR3 DNA is TGTGCCAGCTCACCAGGGTCTAGCCCCGGTGGGAATCAGCCCCAGCATTTT. Variable domain in full (rest from reference TRBV18 and TRBJ1-5): NAGVMQNPRHLVRRRGQEARLRCSPMKGHSHVYWYRQLPEEGLKFMVYLQKENIIDESGMPKERFSAEFPKEGPSILRIQQVVRGDSAAYFCASSPGSSPGGNQPQHFGDGTRLSIL.